This T cell receptor beta chain was sequenced during a study of T cells in localized non-small cell lung cancer. This clone was observed a handful of times. TCRdb's table, derived via immunoSEQ multiplex PCR, lists solely in-frame clones and lacks some. The repertoire consists of 840 or so clones, with about 32% occurring once and the leading ten covering about 9.4%. The CDR3 loop spans 12 amino acids. The source material was normal lung tissue next to the tumor, sampled before any cancer treatment. The chain uses TRBV1 and TRBJ2-3; the listed D gene, TRBD2, was not tested against the DNA. TRBV1 is tagged as a pseudogene. The receptor was isolated from a male donor at least 60 years old with stage II squamous cell lung carcinoma. CDR3 nucleotides: TGCGCCAGCAGCCGGGGAGGGGATACGCAGTATTTT. Amino acid sequence: CASSRGGDTQYF.